What follows are 12 T cell receptor beta chains derived from one specimen sequenced in a study of Ad26.COV2.S vaccination and SARS-CoV-2 variants. Treatment of the sample: some 20 received Ad26.COV2.S at low or high dose, single or two shots; roughly 5 received placebo; per-sample allocation not given. Each sample was drawn 63 days after the first injection (of vaccine or placebo). Assay used: immunoSEQ multiplex PCR; TCRdb lists only in-frame clones, some missing. The repertoire holds hundreds of thousands of clones, with around 92% as singletons. Material: peripheral blood, obtained in a trial of Ad26.COV2.S vaccine versus placebo. Receptors originate from a person between 18 and 65 years old who received the Ad26.COV2.S COVID-19 vaccine or a placebo.

V and J are TRBV5-8 and TRBJ2-4; D remains ambiguous. Germline-derived CDR1 and CDR2 are SGHTS and YDEGEE. Trimming stripped 6 bases from V and 0 bases from J, with 19 bases between. CDR3 size: 17 residues. Here the CDR3 DNA reads TGTGCCAGCACAAAGACGGAGAGCTTTCTAGCCAAAAACATTCAGTACTTC. Encoded protein: CASTKTESFLAKNIQYF.

The genes are TRBV27 and TRBJ1-2; D remains ambiguous. Trimming removed 2 bases at V and 4 bases at J, with 14 bases between. The CDR3 length is 15 residues. CDR1 and CDR2 (germline): MNHEY, SMNVEV (reference sequence). This CDR3 is CASSLSRQAFYGYTF. In DNA form, the CDR3 reads TGTGCCAGCAGTTTAAGCCGTCAGGCGTTCTATGGCTACACCTTC.

The chain recombines TRBV11-1 with TRBJ1-1, with D maybe TRBD1 (5 bases). Germline CDR1 is SGHAT and CDR2 is FQDESV (reference sequence). Trimming removed 3 bases at V and 4 bases at J, with 9 bases between. There are 13 residues in the CDR3. CDR3 in DNA: TGTGCCAGCAGCTTTGGGGGAGGCACTGAAGCTTTCTTT. Its translation is CASSFGGGTEAFF.

Written as DNA, the CDR3 is TGCAGCGTTGCGACATACAGGGAAAACATTCAGTACTTC. This gives the protein CSVATYRENIQYF. The V and J genes are TRBV29-1 and TRBJ2-4; TRBD1 is a possible D gene (6 bases). Between the trimmed V and J ends, which lost 4 bases and 5 bases, there was a span of 12 bases. Germline loops: CDR1 SQVTM, CDR2 ANQGSEA. The CDR3 loop spans 13 amino acids.

In its sample, this clone was seen once. This rearrangement joins TRBV7-2 to TRBJ2-1; the D gene could be TRBD1 or TRBD2 (7 bases each). Germline loops: CDR1 SGHTA, CDR2 FQGNSA. Trimming cost V 4 bases and J 4 bases, with 17 bases left between them. The CDR3 is 16 amino acids. CDR3 amino acids: CASSYQGGGIYNEQFF. The CDR3 nucleotides are TGTGCCAGCAGCTATCAGGGGGGGGGAATATACAATGAGCAGTTCTTC.

V gene TRBV7-6 combines with J gene TRBJ2-7; D possibly corresponds to TRBD2 (6 bases). CDR3 size: 16 residues. V was shortened by 2 bases and J by 7 bases, with 21 bases between the two germline ends. Germline V CDR1 and CDR2: SGHVS, FNYEAQ. Here the CDR3 reads CASSLMAGRSSGEQYF. The CDR3 DNA reads TGTGCCAGCAGCTTAATGGCGGGACGGTCCTCAGGGGAGCAGTACTTC. The variable domain in full, completed from reference TRBV7-6 and TRBJ2-7, reads GAGVSQSPRYKVTKRGQDVALRCDPISGHVSLYWYRQALGQGPEFLTYFNYEAQQDKSGLPNDRFSAERPEGSISTLTIQRTEQRDSAMYRCASSLMAGRSSGEQYFGPGTRLTVT.

The chain is built from TRBV20-1 and TRBJ2-7, with TRBD2 identical over 9 bases. The CDR3 extends over 14 amino acids. Germline-derived CDR1 and CDR2 are DFQATT and SNEGSKA (reference sequence). V lost 3 bases to trimming and J lost 0 bases; unmatched junction nucleotides: 3. The CDR3 nucleotides are TGCAGTGCTAGTGCACTAGCGGGCTCCTACGAGCAGTACTTC. Protein product: CSASALAGSYEQYF.

The table lists this clone with a count of one. The V and J genes are TRBV6-6 and TRBJ2-5; TRBD1 or TRBD2 may be the D gene (6 bases each). The CDR3 loop spans 18 amino acids. Germline values: CDR1 MNHNY, CDR2 SVGAGI (reference sequence). V dropped 6 bases and J dropped 4 bases, with 27 bases sitting between them. In DNA, the CDR3 is TGTGCCAGCAGCCGACAGGTCGGAGGCGGGACGGTAGGAGAGACCCAGTACTTC. Protein: CASSRQVGGGTVGETQYF.

The chain combines TRBV20-1 with TRBJ2-7, with 7 bases that match TRBD2. Per germline, CDR1 DFQATT and CDR2 SNEGSKA (reference sequence). The CDR3 consists of 13 residues. Unmatched junction bases numbered 8, after V lost 5 bases and J lost 4 bases. The CDR3 loop is CSAGALGGYEQYF. CDR3 sequence (DNA): TGCAGTGCTGGTGCTTTGGGGGGGTACGAGCAGTACTTC.

The chain has TRBV5-4 and TRBJ2-2; D not certain. Germline CDR1 SGHNT, CDR2 YYREEE (reference sequence). This CDR3 has 16 residues. Trimming removed 0 bases from V and 0 bases from J, with 9 bases in between. The CDR3 bases are TGTGCCAGCAGCTTGGACTACATATCGAACACCGGGGAGCTGTTTTTT. The encoded protein is CASSLDYISNTGELFF.

The chain links TRBV11-3 to TRBJ1-1, with D perhaps TRBD1 (5 bases). This CDR3 is built from 13 residues. Trimming cost V 5 bases and J 7 bases, with 14 bases left between them. Germline V gene data show CDR1 as SGHNT and CDR2 as YENEEA. CDR3 sequence (DNA): TGTGCCAGCAGCCTCCAGGGCGGCAGTGAAGCTTTCTTT. This translates into CASSLQGGSEAFF.

V is TRBV6-2 or TRBV6-3 and J is TRBJ1-6; weak D call: TRBD1 (5 bases). The germline V gene encodes CDR1 MNHEY and CDR2 SVGEGT. Trimming removed 5 bases at V and 7 bases at J, with 18 bases between. The CDR3 totals 16 residues. CDR3: CASSPLSGAKNSPLHF. CDR3 DNA sequence: TGTGCCAGCAGTCCGCTCTCCGGGGCGAAAAATTCACCCCTCCACTTT.